This T cell receptor beta chain was captured by sequencing in a study of CD8+ T cells in alopecia areata. Study overall: Twice a day, 5 to 10 mg of oral tofacitinib was administered to treated patients.

Peripheral blood, together with lesional scalp punch biopsies, was collected from alopecia areata patients. The CDR3 sequence is 15 residues long. V shed 5 bases, J shed 6 bases, and the junction held 3 bases outside the gene matches. The germline V gene encodes CDR1 SGHVS and CDR2 FNYEAQ. RNA extraction and reverse transcription yielded cDNA as sequencing template. Generated by immunoSEQ multiplex PCR, the TCRdb table keeps only in-frame clones and is missing some. The sample yields about 200,000 clones, 57% seen once. The V and J genes are TRBV7-6 and TRBJ1-6; 11 bases fit TRBD1. Sequencing used CD4+ T cells sorted from blood, obtained at week 0. This clonotype originated in a human donor with alopecia areata. CDR3 amino acids: CASSPGTGGNSPLHF. The DNA for the CDR3 is TGTGCCAGCAGCCCGGGGACAGGGGGTAATTCACCCCTCCACTTT. Using reference TRBV7-6 and TRBJ1-6 for the parts outside the CDR3, the full variable domain is GAGVSQSPRYKVTKRGQDVALRCDPISGHVSLYWYRQALGQGPEFLTYFNYEAQQDKSGLPNDRFSAERPEGSISTLTIQRTEQRDSAMYRCASSPGTGGNSPLHFGNGTRLTVT.